The 19 T cell receptor beta chains given below trace back to one sample, sequenced in a study of T cells in Graves' hyperthyroidism and ophthalmopathy. Amplification yielded TCR beta CDR3 regions, with RNA transcripts as the source. First-round RT-PCR with HTBI primers amplified the TCR CDR3 region. Each CDR3 protein gets one entry after TCRdb re-called the multiplex PCR reads with MiXCR. The sample yields some 50,000 distinct CDR3 sequences, roughly 50% seen once. Sequenced input: blood. The receptors were gathered from a woman in her 50s with Graves' ophthalmopathy.

The table lists this clonotype with many counts. V and J are TRBV20-1 and TRBJ1-1; D gene uncertain. This CDR3 contains 12 residues. Trimming removed 5 bases at V and 2 bases at J, with 9 bases between. Germline V CDR1 and CDR2: DFQATT, SNEGSKA (reference sequence). CDR3 sequence (DNA): TGCAGTGCTCCCGGGTTTAACACTGAAGCTTTCTTT. Encoded protein: CSAPGFNTEAFF.

This clonotype was seen repeatedly, ten times or more. CDR3: CASSLAGGNEQYF. The DNA for the CDR3 is TGTGCCAGCAGCTTGGCTGGAGGAAACGAGCAGTACTTC. The chain combines TRBV5-4 with TRBJ2-7, with D possibly matching TRBD2 (5 bases). This CDR3 is 13 amino acids long. V was trimmed by 0 bases and J by 5 bases, leaving 9 bases between them. Germline lookup yields CDR1 SGHNT and CDR2 YYREEE (reference sequence).

The chain links TRBV10-3 to TRBJ2-3; 11 nucleotides align to TRBD2. The CDR3 covers 15 residues. V lost 11 bases to trimming and J lost 2 bases; unmatched junction nucleotides: 9. Germline-derived CDR1 and CDR2 are ENHRY and SYGVKD. The CDR3 is CASGTSGGFTDTQYF. CDR3 in DNA: TGTGCCTCGGGCACTAGCGGGGGATTCACAGATACGCAGTATTTT.

This clonotype was seen ten or more times. V is TRBV30 and J is TRBJ2-7, with 7 bases matching TRBD1. Germline V lookup: CDR1 GTSNPN, CDR2 SVGIG (reference sequence). This CDR3 has 13 amino acids. With 7 bases clipped from V and 3 bases from J, the junction kept 9 bases outside the gene matches. The CDR3 bases are TGTGCCTCCCAGGGGGAAGGTTACTACGAGCAGTACTTC. Its protein product is CASQGEGYYEQYF. Together with reference TRBV30 and TRBJ2-7, the CDR3 gives the full variable domain: SQTIHQWPATLVQPVGSPLSLECTVEGTSNPNLYWYRQAAGRGLQLLFYSVGIGQISSEVPQNLSASRPQDRQFILSSKKLLLSDSGFYLCASQGEGYYEQYFGPGTRLTVT.

This clonotype appeared many times. The chain is built from TRBV19 and TRBJ1-1, with no clear D. Germline V CDR1 and CDR2: LNHDA, SQIVND (reference sequence). This CDR3 contains 14 residues. The V end was cut by 6 bases, the J end by 0 bases, with 11 bases between. The CDR3 nucleotides read TGTGCCAGTAGCAACCGGGCGATGAACACTGAAGCTTTCTTT. Amino acids: CASSNRAMNTEAFF.

This clonotype was counted many times. The V gene is TRBV2, the J gene TRBJ2-4; 8 positions match TRBD1. The J segment lost 1 base and the V segment lost 1 base, leaving 9 bases of the junction unmatched. In germline, CDR1 is SNHLY, CDR2 FYNNEI. This CDR3 comprises 18 residues. The CDR3 sequence is CASSEVWGQAGAKNIQYF. In nucleotides, the CDR3 is TGTGCCAGCAGTGAAGTCTGGGGACAGGCGGGGGCCAAAAACATTCAGTACTTC.

This clonotype was seen repeatedly, ten times or more. This chain uses TRBV29-1 with TRBJ1-4; 9 positions agree with TRBD1. V gave up 6 bases and J gave up 7 bases; unmatched junction bases: 12. CDR1 SQVTM and CDR2 ANQGSEA come from the germline V gene. This CDR3 region has 15 residues. The CDR3 nucleotides read TGCAGCGTGGGCTTTCAGACAGGGGGAGGTGAAAAACTGTTTTTT. This translates into CSVGFQTGGGEKLFF.

The J gene is TRBJ2-1, the V gene TRBV19; a weak D match, TRBD1 (6 bases). The V end lost 8 bases, the J end lost 3 bases, and 11 bases lay between the germline ends. The CDR3 is made up of 13 amino acids. The germline V gene encodes CDR1 LNHDA and CDR2 SQIVND (reference sequence). CDR3 amino acids: CASDGGYYNEQFF. The DNA for the CDR3 is TGTGCCAGTGATGGGGGCTACTACAATGAGCAGTTCTTC.

This clonotype was counted at least ten times. J is TRBJ2-4 and V is TRBV19; no clear D. V lost 3 bases to trimming and J lost 0 bases, with 6 bases between them. CDR1 and CDR2 from the germline V gene are LNHDA and SQIVND (reference sequence). This CDR3 is 14 amino acids long. The CDR3 nucleotides are TGTGCCAGTAGTATTGGTCTAGCCAAAAACATTCAGTACTTC. Translation: CASSIGLAKNIQYF.

The genes are TRBV7-2 and TRBJ2-7, with D possibly matching TRBD1 (6 bases). V was cut by 5 bases and J by 0 bases, with 11 bases left in between. The CDR3 has 14 amino acids. Germline V gives CDR1 SGHTA, CDR2 FQGNSA. The CDR3 DNA follows: TGTGCCAGCAGCCCCGACAGGCACTCCTACGAGCAGTACTTC. Translated, it gives CASSPDRHSYEQYF.

This clonotype was seen repeatedly, ten times or more. The rearrangement links TRBV15 to TRBJ2-1, with D perhaps being TRBD1 or TRBD2 (5 bases each). Trimming pared 0 bases from V and 9 bases from J, leaving 9 bases between. CDR1 and CDR2 from the germline V gene are LNHNV and YYDKDF (reference sequence). The CDR3 is made up of 13 amino acids. CDR3: CATSRDRGGEQFF. In DNA, the CDR3 is TGTGCCACCAGCAGAGATCGGGGCGGTGAGCAGTTCTTC.

This clonotype was recorded at least ten times. The chain uses TRBV3-1 and TRBJ1-6, with D unresolved. Looked up from germline, CDR1 is LGHDT and CDR2 is YNNKEL (reference sequence). V dropped 6 bases and J dropped 5 bases, with 11 bases sitting between them. The length of the CDR3 is 14 residues. The CDR3 DNA is TGTGCCAGCAGAGAAGGCCGTAATAATTCACCCCTCCACTTT. Residues: CASREGRNNSPLHF.

There are a few counts of this clonotype. V usage is TRBV6-1 and J usage is TRBJ1-1, with 7 bases aligning to TRBD1. Germline V lookup: CDR1 MNHNS, CDR2 SASEGT. V lost 2 bases and J lost 4; bases outside the gene matches: 7. The CDR3 consists of 15 residues. CDR3 sequence reads: CASSEWGGGLTEAFF. In nucleotides, the CDR3 is TGTGCCAGCAGTGAATGGGGAGGGGGCCTCACTGAAGCTTTCTTT.

This sequence joins TRBV5-1 and TRBJ2-2, with D possibly TRBD1 on 6 matching bases. Trimming stripped 2 bases from V and 6 bases from J, with 11 bases between. There are 14 residues in the CDR3. CDR1 and CDR2 from the germline V gene are SGHRS and YFSETQ. In DNA form, the CDR3 reads TGCGCCAGCAGCTTAACCTCAGGGGCCGGGGAGCTGTTTTTT. Its translation: CASSLTSGAGELFF. Looking up the rest from reference TRBV5-1 and TRBJ2-2 gives the full variable domain: KAGVTQTPRYLIKTRGQQVTLSCSPISGHRSVSWYQQTPGQGLQFLFEYFSETQRNKGNFPGRFSGRQFSNSRSEMNVSTLELGDSALYLCASSLTSGAGELFFGEGSRLTVL.

The V and J genes are TRBV7-9 and TRBJ1-2; 7 bases fit TRBD1. Germline V gene lookup returns CDR1 SEHNR and CDR2 FQNEAQ (reference sequence). Unmatched junction bases numbered 12, after V lost 4 bases and J lost 4 bases. This CDR3 contains 16 residues. CDR3 coding DNA: TGTGCCAGCAGCTCAGCCAAGACAGGGTCGAGCTATGGCTACACCTTC. Amino acids: CASSSAKTGSSYGYTF.

V usage is TRBV12-3 or TRBV12-4 and J usage is TRBJ2-2; no definite D call. This CDR3 region has 16 residues. V was clipped by 6 bases and J by 1 base, with 15 bases between them. In DNA, the CDR3 is TGTGCCAGCAGGCTACCCCAATGGAAGAACACCGGGGAGCTGTTTTTT. This sequence encodes CASRLPQWKNTGELFF.

By frequency in the sample, this clonotype is medium-sized. The rearrangement links TRBV24-1 to TRBJ2-7; D is unresolved. CDR3 length equals 13 residues. Germline CDR1 is KGHDR and CDR2 is SFDVKD. The germline V and J ends were trimmed by 9 bases and 2 bases, with 13 bases remaining between them. CDR3 loop: CATYRTATYEQYF. In DNA, the CDR3 is TGTGCCACCTACCGGACGGCAACCTACGAGCAGTACTTC.

In the case of this clonotype: The germline gene is not matched at one end of the junction; a read error may be the cause. V is TRBV6-1 and J is TRBJ2-3; 8 bases match TRBD1. From germline, CDR1 is MNHNS and CDR2 SASEGT. This CDR3 contains 15 residues. The CDR3 region is CASRRTGPFTDTLYF. Written as DNA, the CDR3 is TGTGCCAGCAGGCGGACAGGGCCCTTCACAGATACGCTGTATTTT.

CDR3 residues: CASSLRGGGGAERTTQYF. CDR3 nucleotide sequence: TGTGCCAGCAGCTTAAGGGGGGGCGGGGGGGCCGAGCGGACTACGCAGTATTTT. The V gene is TRBV7-9, the J gene TRBJ2-3; 9 bases align to TRBD2. V trimming: 2 bases; J trimming: 8 bases; junction bases outside the gene matches: 17. There are 18 residues in the CDR3. Germline-derived CDR1 and CDR2 are SEHNR and FQNEAQ (reference sequence).